These T cell receptor beta chains were read from a single sample in a study of graft-versus-host responses after intestinal transplantation. Their antigen targets remain unknown. Only in-frame clones appear in the TCRdb table, and some are missing; sequencing was by immunoSEQ multiplex PCR. The sample includes 90,000 to 130,000 clones, 93% of them seen just once. The input for sequencing was unstimulated CD8+ T cells sorted from spleen or lymph node cells, taken before transplant. These receptors were collected from a human donor who was the organ donor for an intestinal transplant. Each CDR3 is given with its conserved first and last residue. A D gene is named only where the DNA matches it firmly. Clone size, where shown, is once, few, many, or a class for clones that have expanded.

j_call	v_call	d_call	clone_size	cdr3_aa	cdr3_nt
TRBJ2-5	TRBV27	NA	NA	CASSLTPGVQETQYF	TGTGCCAGCAGTTTAACCCCAGGGGTCCAAGAGACCCAGTACTTC
TRBJ1-5	TRBV23-1	NA	few	CASSQPGTFRSSNQPQHF	TGCGCCAGCAGTCAACCGGGTACATTTAGGAGTAGCAATCAGCCCCAGCATTTT
TRBJ2-7	TRBV27	NA	NA	CASSFGTSSYEQYF	TGTGCCAGCAGTTTTGGCACTAGCTCCTACGAGCAGTACTTC
TRBJ2-5	TRBV6-5	NA	NA	CASSYVLSRSWETQYF	TGTGCCAGCAGTTACGTCCTAAGCCGTAGTTGGGAGACCCAGTACTTC
TRBJ2-3	TRBV10-1	NA	NA	CASSRTSTDTQYF	TGCGCCAGCAGCCGGACCAGCACAGATACGCAGTATTTT
TRBJ2-3	TRBV13	TRBD2	NA	CASSMGLAGSTDTQYF	TGTGCCAGCAGCATGGGACTAGCGGGAAGCACAGATACGCAGTATTTT
TRBJ1-2	TRBV6-1	TRBD1	NA	CASRTGGYGYTF	TGTGCCAGCAGGACAGGGGGCTATGGCTACACCTTC
TRBJ1-4	TRBV28	NA	NA	CASCYGLNEKLFF	TGTGCCAGCTGCTACGGGCTTAATGAAAAACTGTTTTTT
TRBJ2-7	TRBV5-1	TRBD2	once	CASSPRTSGRVDYEQYF	TGCGCCAGCAGCCCCAGGACTAGCGGGAGGGTCGACTACGAGCAGTACTTC
TRBJ2-6	TRBV9	TRBD1	NA	CASSPRDRYSSGANVLTF	TGTGCCAGCAGCCCCAGGGACAGGTATAGCTCTGGGGCCAACGTCCTGACTTTC
TRBJ2-5	TRBV28	NA	NA	CASSLVSGGGVWETQYF	TGTGCCAGCAGTTTAGTTTCAGGGGGGGGCGTTTGGGAGACCCAGTACTTC
TRBJ2-5	TRBV5-4	NA	once	CASTSLGNQETQYF	TGTGCCAGCACGAGTCTGGGGAATCAAGAGACCCAGTACTTC
TRBJ1-5	TRBV28	NA	NA	CASHGDSNQPQHF	TGTGCCAGCCACGGAGATAGCAATCAGCCCCAGCATTTT
TRBJ1-3	TRBV27	NA	NA	CASRAGTTGNTIYF	TGTGCCAGCAGGGCCGGGACAACTGGAAACACCATATATTTT
TRBJ2-7	TRBV5-1	NA	NA	CASSPSSYEQYF	TGCGCCAGCAGTCCCAGCTCCTACGAGCAGTACTTC
TRBJ2-7	TRBV15	TRBD2	NA	CATRIAGGYEQYF	TGTGCCACCAGAATTGCGGGGGGCTACGAGCAGTACTTC
TRBJ2-1	TRBV5-4	NA	NA	CASTLQGSGNEQFF	TGTGCCAGCACCCTGCAAGGGTCTGGGAATGAGCAGTTCTTC
TRBJ2-7	TRBV2	TRBD2	NA	CAGSGRSYEQYF	TGTGCCGGGAGCGGGAGGTCCTACGAGCAGTACTTC
TRBJ2-5	TRBV7-9	NA	once	CASSPLGLQGGIPETQYF	TGTGCCAGCAGCCCCCTGGGTTTGCAGGGAGGAATCCCAGAGACCCAGTACTTC
TRBJ2-3	TRBV9	TRBD2	NA	CASSVEGSGMGDTQYF	TGTGCCAGCAGCGTAGAGGGTAGCGGGATGGGGGATACGCAGTATTTT
TRBJ2-1	TRBV6-5	NA	NA	CASSLAAISYNEQFF	TGTGCCAGCAGTTTAGCGGCAATATCCTACAATGAGCAGTTCTTC
TRBJ2-1	TRBV29-1	NA	NA	CSVVSSYNEQFF	TGCAGCGTTGTTAGCTCCTACAATGAGCAGTTCTTC